This T cell receptor (beta chain) was sequenced in a study of T-cell memory formation after mild COVID-19. Germline V gene data show CDR1 as LGHNA and CDR2 as YSLEER. V lost 0 bases, J lost 4 bases, and 17 bases lay in between. This CDR3 has 17 amino acids. In TCRdb, the 5' RACE reads were re-called with MiXCR into one record per CDR3 protein. The data contain 450,000 or so distinct CDR3 sequences, 20% of them seen just once; the ten biggest clones take up around 8%. Study findings and constraints: A subset of responding clones appeared in pre-infection memory, suggesting cross-reactive memory joined. CD4+ contracting clones lay mainly in CM and EM, CD8+ ones in EMRA. Day 15 to 85 contracting clones showed balanced CD4/CD8; day 15 to 37 expanders favored CD4+.

Of note for this clonotype: What it binds is not known.

This chain joins TRBV4-3 and TRBJ2-3; a possible D gene is TRBD2 (6 bases). Specimen: PBMCs or a T cell subset sorted from them (not recorded which). The origin of this receptor is an adult woman who had mild COVID-19 (a few samples of this study predate the infection). Cell type and time point are not known. Written as DNA, the CDR3 is TGCGCCAGCAGCCAAGATCGGGGCGGGATTGCACCAGATACGCAGTATTTT. Translated: CASSQDRGGIAPDTQYF.